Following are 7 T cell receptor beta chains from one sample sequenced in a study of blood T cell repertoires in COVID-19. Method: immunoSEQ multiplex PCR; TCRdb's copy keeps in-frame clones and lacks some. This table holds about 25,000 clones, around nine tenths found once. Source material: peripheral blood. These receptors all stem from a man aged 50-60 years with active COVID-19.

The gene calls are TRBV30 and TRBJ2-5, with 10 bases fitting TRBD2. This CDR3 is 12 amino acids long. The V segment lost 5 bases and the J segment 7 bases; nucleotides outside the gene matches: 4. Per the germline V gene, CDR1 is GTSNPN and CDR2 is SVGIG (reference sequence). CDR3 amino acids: CAWGLAVGTQYF. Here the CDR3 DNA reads TGTGCCTGGGGACTAGCGGTCGGGACCCAGTACTTC.

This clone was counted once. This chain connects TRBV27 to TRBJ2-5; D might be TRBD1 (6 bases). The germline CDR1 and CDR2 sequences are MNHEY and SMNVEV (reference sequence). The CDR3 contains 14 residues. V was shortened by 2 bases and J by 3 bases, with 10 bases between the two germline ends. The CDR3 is CASSLRSGEETQYF. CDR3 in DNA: TGTGCCAGCAGTTTACGGTCAGGGGAAGAGACCCAGTACTTC.

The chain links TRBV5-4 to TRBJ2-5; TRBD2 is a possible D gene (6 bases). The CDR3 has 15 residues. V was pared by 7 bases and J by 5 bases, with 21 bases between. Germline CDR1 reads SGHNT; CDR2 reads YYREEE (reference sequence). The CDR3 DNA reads TGTGCCAGCGGGATTGGGGCAGGGAGGTCGGAGACCCAGTACTTC. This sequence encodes CASGIGAGRSETQYF.

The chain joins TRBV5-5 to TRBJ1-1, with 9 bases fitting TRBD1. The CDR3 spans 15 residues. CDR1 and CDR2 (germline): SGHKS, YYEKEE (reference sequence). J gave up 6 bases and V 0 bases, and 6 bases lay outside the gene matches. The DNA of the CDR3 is TGTGCCAGCAGCTTGGGAGGGACAGGGATCGCTGAAGCTTTCTTT. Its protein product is CASSLGGTGIAEAFF.

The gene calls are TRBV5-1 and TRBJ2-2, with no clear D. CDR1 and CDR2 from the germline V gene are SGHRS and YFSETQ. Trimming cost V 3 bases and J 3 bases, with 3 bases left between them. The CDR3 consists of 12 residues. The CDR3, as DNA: TGCGCCAGCAGCTCGGACACCGGGGAGCTGTTTTTT. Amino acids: CASSSDTGELFF.

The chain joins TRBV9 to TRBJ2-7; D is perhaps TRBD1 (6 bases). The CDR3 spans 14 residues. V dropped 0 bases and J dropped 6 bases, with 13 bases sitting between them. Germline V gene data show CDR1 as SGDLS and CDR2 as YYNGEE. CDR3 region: CASSVAYRDGEQYF. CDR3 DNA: TGTGCCAGCAGCGTAGCCTACAGGGACGGCGAGCAGTACTTC. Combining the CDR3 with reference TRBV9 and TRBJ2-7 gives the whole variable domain DSGVTQTPKHLITATGQRVTLRCSPRSGDLSVYWYQQSLDQGLQFLIQYYNGEERAKGNILERFSAQQFPDLHSELNLSSLELGDSALYFCASSVAYRDGEQYFGPGTRLTVT.

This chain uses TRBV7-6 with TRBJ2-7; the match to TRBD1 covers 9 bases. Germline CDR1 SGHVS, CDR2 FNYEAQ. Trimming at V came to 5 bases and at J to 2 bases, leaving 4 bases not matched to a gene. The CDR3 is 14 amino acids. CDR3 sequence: CASSPRQGAYEQYF. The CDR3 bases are TGTGCCAGCAGCCCGAGACAGGGGGCCTACGAGCAGTACTTC.